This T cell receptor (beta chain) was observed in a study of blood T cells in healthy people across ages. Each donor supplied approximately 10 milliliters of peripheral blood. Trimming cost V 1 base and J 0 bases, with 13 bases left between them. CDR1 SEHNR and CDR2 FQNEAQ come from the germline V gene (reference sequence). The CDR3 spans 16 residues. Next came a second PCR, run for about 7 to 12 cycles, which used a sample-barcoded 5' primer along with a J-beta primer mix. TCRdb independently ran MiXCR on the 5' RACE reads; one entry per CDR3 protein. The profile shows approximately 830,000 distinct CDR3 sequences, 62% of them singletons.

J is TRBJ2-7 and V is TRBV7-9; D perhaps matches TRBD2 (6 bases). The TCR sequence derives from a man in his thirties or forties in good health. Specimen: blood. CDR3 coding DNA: TGTGCCAGCAGCTTAGTGCAGGGACTGAGCTCCTACGAGCAGTACTTC. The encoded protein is CASSLVQGLSSYEQYF. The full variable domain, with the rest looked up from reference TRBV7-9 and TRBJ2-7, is DTGVSQNPRHKITKRGQNVTFRCDPISEHNRLYWYRQTLGQGPEFLTYFQNEAQLEKSRLLSDRFSAERPKGSFSTLEIQRTEQGDSAMYLCASSLVQGLSSYEQYFGPGTRLTVT.